This TCR beta chain was identified during a study of shared clonotypes between healthy human individuals. General study findings and limits: Naive subsets generally had larger estimated richness than memory subsets. Sorted-subset samples were not fully sequenced, rarefaction indicated. Sampling covered blood only; tissue repertoires likely differ.

With regard to this clone: The antigen remains undetermined.

The germline V gene has CDR1 SGHAT and CDR2 FQNNGV. V dropped 3 bases and J dropped 7; count of bases not matched to a gene: 4. The CDR3 extends over 14 amino acids. Naive CD8 populations comprised CD45RO-negative cells positively selected for CCR7, excluding terminally differentiated effector memory CD45RA+ cells. Deep-level settings were used for running the assay. Here immunoSEQ multiplex PCR was the method, and the copy in TCRdb shows in-frame clones only, minus some. Of about 1,800,000 clones in the sample, approximately 94% were seen once. Sequenced sample: naive CD8+ T cells sorted from blood. This receptor was identified in a man between 18 and 35 years old in good health. The chain employs TRBV11-2 and TRBJ2-4; TRBD1 matches 9 bases. Here the CDR3 DNA reads TGTGCCAGCAGCTTTGGGACAGGGAACAACATTCAGTACTTC. This gives the protein CASSFGTGNNIQYF. The variable domain in full, with the rest retrieved from reference TRBV11-2 and TRBJ2-4, is EAGVAQSPRYKIIEKRQSVAFWCNPISGHATLYWYQQILGQGPKLLIQFQNNGVVDDSQLPKDRFSAERLKGVDSTLKIQPAKLEDSAVYLCASSFGTGNNIQYFGAGTRLSVL.